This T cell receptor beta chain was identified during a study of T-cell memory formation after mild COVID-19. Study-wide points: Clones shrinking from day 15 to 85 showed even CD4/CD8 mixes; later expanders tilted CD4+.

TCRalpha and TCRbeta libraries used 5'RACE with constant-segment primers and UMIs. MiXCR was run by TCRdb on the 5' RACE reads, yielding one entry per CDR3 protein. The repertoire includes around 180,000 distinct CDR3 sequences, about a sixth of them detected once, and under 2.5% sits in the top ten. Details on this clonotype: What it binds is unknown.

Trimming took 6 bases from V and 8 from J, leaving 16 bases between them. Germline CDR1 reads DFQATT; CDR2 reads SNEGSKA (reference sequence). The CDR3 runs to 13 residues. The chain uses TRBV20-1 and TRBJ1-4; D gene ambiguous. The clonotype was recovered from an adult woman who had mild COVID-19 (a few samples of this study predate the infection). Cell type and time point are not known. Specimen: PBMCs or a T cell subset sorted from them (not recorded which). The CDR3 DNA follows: TGCAGTGCCCCAGACGGACGGAGGGAAAAACTGTTTTTT. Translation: CSAPDGRREKLFF.